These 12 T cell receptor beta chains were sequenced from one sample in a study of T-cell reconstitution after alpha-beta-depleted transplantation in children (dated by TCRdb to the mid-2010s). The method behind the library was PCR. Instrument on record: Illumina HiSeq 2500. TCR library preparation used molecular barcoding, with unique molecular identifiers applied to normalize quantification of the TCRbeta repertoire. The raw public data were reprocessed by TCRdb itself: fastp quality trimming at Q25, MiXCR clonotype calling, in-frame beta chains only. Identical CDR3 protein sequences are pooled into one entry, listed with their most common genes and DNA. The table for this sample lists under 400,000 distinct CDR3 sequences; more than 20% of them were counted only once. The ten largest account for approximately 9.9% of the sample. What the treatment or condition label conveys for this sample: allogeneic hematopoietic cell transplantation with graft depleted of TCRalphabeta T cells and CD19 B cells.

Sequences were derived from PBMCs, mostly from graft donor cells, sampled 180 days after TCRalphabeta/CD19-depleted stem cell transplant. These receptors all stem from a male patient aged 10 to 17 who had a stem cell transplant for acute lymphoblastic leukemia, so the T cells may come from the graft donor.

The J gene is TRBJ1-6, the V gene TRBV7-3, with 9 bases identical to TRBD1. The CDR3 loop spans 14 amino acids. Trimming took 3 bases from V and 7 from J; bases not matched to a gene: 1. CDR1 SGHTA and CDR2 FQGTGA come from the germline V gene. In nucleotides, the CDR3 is TGTGCCAGCAGCTTTGGACAGGGGAATTCACCCCTCCACTTT. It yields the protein CASSFGQGNSPLHF.

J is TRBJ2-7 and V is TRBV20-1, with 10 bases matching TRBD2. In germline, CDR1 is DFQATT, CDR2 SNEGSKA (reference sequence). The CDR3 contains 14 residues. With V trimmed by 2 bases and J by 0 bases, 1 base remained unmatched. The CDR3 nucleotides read TGCAGTGCTAGACCTAGCGGGAGCTCCTACGAGCAGTACTTC. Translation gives CSARPSGSSYEQYF.

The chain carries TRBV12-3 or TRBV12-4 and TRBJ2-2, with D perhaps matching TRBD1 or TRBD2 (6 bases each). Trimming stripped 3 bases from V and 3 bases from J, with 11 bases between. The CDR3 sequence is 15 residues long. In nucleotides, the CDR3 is TGTGCCAGCAGTTTTGGGGGCGGGGACACCGGGGAGCTGTTTTTT. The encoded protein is CASSFGGGDTGELFF.

The CDR3 here is CASSLGWNYGYTF. CDR3 DNA sequence: TGCGCCAGCAGCTTGGGGTGGAACTATGGCTACACCTTC. This chain joins TRBV5-1 and TRBJ1-2; the D is unclear. Germline V gives CDR1 SGHRS, CDR2 YFSETQ. The CDR3 runs 13 residues. V was cut by 0 bases and J by 2 bases, with 5 bases left in between.

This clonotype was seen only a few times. For the CDR3, the DNA is TGTGCCAGCAATAGGGTGTCTTCCTCCTACAATGAGCAGTTCTTC. It codes for CASNRVSSSYNEQFF. This chain joins TRBV9 and TRBJ2-1; D gene ambiguous. Germline CDR1 and CDR2: SGDLS and YYNGEE. V lost 6 bases, J lost 0 bases, and 13 bases lay in between. This CDR3 region has 15 residues.

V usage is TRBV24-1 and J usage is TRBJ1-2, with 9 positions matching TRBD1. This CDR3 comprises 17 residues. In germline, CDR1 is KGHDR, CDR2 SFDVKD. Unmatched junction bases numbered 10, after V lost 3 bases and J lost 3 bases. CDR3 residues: CATSDRWTGEDDYGYTF. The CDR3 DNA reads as TGTGCCACCAGTGATCGTTGGACAGGGGAAGACGACTATGGCTACACCTTC.

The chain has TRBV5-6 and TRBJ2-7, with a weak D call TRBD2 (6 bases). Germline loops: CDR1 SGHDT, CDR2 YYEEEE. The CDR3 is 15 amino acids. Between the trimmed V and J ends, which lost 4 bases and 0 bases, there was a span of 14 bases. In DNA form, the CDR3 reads TGTGCCAGCAGCCCCCTGGGGGGAATCTCCTACGAGCAGTACTTC. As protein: CASSPLGGISYEQYF.

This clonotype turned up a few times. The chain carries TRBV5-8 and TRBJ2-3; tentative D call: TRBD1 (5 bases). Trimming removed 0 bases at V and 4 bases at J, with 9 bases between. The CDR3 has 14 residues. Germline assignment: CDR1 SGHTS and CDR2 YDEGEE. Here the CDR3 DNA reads TGTGCCAGCAGCTTGGTTGGCAGGGCAGATACGCAGTATTTT. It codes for CASSLVGRADTQYF.

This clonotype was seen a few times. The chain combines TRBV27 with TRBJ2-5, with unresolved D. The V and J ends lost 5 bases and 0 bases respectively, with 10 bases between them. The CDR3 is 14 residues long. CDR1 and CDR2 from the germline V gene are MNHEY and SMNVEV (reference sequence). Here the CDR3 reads CASSPIGYQETQYF. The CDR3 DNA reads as TGTGCCAGCAGTCCCATCGGCTACCAAGAGACCCAGTACTTC.

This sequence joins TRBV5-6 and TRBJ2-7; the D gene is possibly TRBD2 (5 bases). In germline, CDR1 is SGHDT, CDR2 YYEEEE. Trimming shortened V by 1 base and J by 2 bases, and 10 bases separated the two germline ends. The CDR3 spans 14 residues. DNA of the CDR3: TGTGCCAGCAGCTTGCCCGGGGTCCCCTACGAGCAGTACTTC. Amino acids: CASSLPGVPYEQYF.

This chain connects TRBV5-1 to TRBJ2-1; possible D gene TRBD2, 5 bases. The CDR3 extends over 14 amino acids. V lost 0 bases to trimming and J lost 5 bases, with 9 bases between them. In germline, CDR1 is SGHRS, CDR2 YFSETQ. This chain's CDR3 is CASSLGRVHNEQFF. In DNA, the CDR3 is TGCGCCAGCAGCTTGGGGCGGGTCCACAATGAGCAGTTCTTC.

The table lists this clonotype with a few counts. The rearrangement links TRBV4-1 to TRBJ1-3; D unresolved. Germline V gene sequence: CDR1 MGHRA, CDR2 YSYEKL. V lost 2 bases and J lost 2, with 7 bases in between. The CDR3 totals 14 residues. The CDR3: CASSQWAAGNTIYF. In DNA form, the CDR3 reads TGCGCCAGCAGCCAATGGGCGGCTGGAAACACCATATATTTT.